This is a list of T cell receptor beta chains from one sample in a study of CD8+CD57+ T cells in acquired aplastic anemia. MiXCR was run by TCRdb on the reads, yielding one entry per CDR3 protein. The profile shows 150,000 or so distinct CDR3 sequences, roughly 48% of them singletons. The sample taken for sequencing was sorted CD4+, CD8+, or CD8+CD57+ T cells (not recorded which) from PBMCs. All receptors come from a human donor with aplastic anemia. CDR3s include the opening cysteine and the closing phenylalanine or tryptophan. D genes are given only for firm matches. Expanded clones are given a class, and other clones once, few, many or no size at all.

d_gene,v_gene,abundance,j_gene,CDR3aa,CDR3nt
-,TRBV25-1,-,TRBJ2-2,CASSVNTTANTGELFF,TGTGCCAGCAGTGTAAACACGACCGCGAACACCGGGGAGCTGTTTTTT
TRBD1,TRBV30,many,TRBJ1-1,CAWSLPDREGSVAFF,TGTGCCTGGAGCTTGCCGGACAGGGAGGGGTCCGTCGCTTTCTTT
TRBD1,TRBV24-1,-,TRBJ2-7,CATSDRGTGVFGEQYF,TGTGCCACCAGTGATAGAGGGACAGGGGTTTTTGGCGAGCAGTACTTC
TRBD1,TRBV15,-,TRBJ2-2,CATSPDRGSGELFF,TGTGCCACGTCGCCGGACAGGGGTTCCGGGGAGCTGTTTTTT
TRBD2,TRBV24-1,many,TRBJ2-2,CATRSGRRGNTGELFF,TGTGCCACCCGTAGCGGGAGGAGGGGAAACACCGGGGAGCTGTTTTTT
-,TRBV25-1,many,TRBJ2-3,CASSELLAYTQYF,TGTGCCAGCAGTGAATTATTAGCATATACGCAGTATTTT
-,TRBV24-1,many,TRBJ2-2,CATSTRVDTGELFF,TGTGCCACCAGCACCAGGGTCGACACCGGGGAGCTGTTTTTT
-,TRBV7-2,-,TRBJ2-7,CATAETYEQYF,TGTGCCACGGCGGAAACCTACGAGCAGTACTTC
TRBD2,TRBV18,few,TRBJ2-1,CASSPPGLADEQFF,TGTGCCAGCTCACCACCGGGACTAGCGGATGAGCAGTTCTTC
TRBD1,TRBV29-1,-,TRBJ2-7,CSVGTGGGGYEQYF,TGCAGCGTTGGGACAGGGGGCGGCGGTTACGAGCAGTACTTC
-,TRBV3-1,many,TRBJ1-6,CASTPRGTNSPLHF,TGTGCCAGCACCCCCAGGGGCACAAATTCACCCCTCCACTTT
TRBD1,TRBV24-1,-,TRBJ1-2,CATGEGQGNYGYTF,TGTGCCACCGGCGAGGGACAGGGAAACTATGGCTACACCTTC
TRBD2,TRBV7-7,-,TRBJ2-5,CATTSGRAYQETQYF,TGTGCCACTACAAGCGGGAGGGCTTATCAAGAGACCCAGTACTTC
-,TRBV9,-,TRBJ2-1,CASSPDRDHEQFF,TGTGCCAGCAGCCCAGACCGGGACCATGAGCAGTTCTTC
-,TRBV7-8,few,TRBJ2-5,CASSLQRLQETQYF,TGTGCCAGCAGCCTTCAGCGGCTACAAGAGACCCAGTACTTC
TRBD1,TRBV20-1,-,TRBJ2-5,CSAPGQGVGKTQYF,TGCAGTGCTCCCGGACAGGGGGTCGGGAAGACCCAGTACTTC
-,TRBV2,-,TRBJ1-2,CASSLPRQDGYTF,TGTGCCAGCAGTTTACCCAGACAAGACGGCTACACCTTC
-,TRBV25-1,-,TRBJ2-1,CATIRDSGEQFF,TGTGCCACCATTCGGGATTCAGGGGAGCAGTTCTTC
-,TRBV11-2,-,TRBJ2-1,CASSSQTNEQFF,TGTGCCAGCAGCTCTCAAACCAATGAGCAGTTCTTC
-,TRBV19,-,TRBJ2-2,CASSPNAGELFF,TGTGCCAGTAGTCCCAACGCCGGGGAGCTGTTTTTT